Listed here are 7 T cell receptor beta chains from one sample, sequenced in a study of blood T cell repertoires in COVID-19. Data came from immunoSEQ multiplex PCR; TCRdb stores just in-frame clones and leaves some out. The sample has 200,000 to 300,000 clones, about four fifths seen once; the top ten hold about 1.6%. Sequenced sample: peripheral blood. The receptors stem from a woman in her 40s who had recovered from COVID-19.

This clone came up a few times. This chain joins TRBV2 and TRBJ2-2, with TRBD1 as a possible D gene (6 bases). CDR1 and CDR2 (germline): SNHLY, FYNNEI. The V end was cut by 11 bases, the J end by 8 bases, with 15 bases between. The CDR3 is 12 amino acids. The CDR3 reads CAPRRGTGELFF. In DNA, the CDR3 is TGTGCCCCGCGAAGGGGGACAGGGGAGCTGTTTTTT.

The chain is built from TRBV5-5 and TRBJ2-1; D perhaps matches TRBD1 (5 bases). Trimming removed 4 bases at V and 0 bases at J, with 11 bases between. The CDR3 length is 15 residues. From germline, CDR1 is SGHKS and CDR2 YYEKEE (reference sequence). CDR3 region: CASSRTPNSYNEQFF. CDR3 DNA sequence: TGTGCCAGCAGCCGGACACCCAACTCCTACAATGAGCAGTTCTTC.

The CDR3 sequence: CASSFRGSRETQYF. The CDR3 nucleotides read TGTGCCAGCAGTTTTAGAGGTTCAAGGGAGACCCAGTACTTC. V and J are TRBV6-5 and TRBJ2-5; D remains unclear. Germline CDR1 and CDR2: MNHEY and SVGAGI. V lost 4 bases and J lost 5, with 14 bases in between. This CDR3 spans 14 amino acids.

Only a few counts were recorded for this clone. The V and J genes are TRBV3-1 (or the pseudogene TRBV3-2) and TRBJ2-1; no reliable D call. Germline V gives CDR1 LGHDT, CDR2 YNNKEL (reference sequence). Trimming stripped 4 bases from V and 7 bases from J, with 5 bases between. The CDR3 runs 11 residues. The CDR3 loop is CASSLGNEQFF. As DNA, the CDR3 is TGTGCCAGCAGCCTCGGGAATGAGCAGTTCTTC.

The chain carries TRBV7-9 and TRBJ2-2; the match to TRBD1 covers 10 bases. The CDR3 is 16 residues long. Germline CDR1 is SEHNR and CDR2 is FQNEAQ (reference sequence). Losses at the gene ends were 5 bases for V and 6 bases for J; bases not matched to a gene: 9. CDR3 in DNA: TGTGCCAGCAGCCCCCGCGGGACAGGGGAGGCCGGGGAGCTGTTTTTT. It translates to CASSPRGTGEAGELFF.

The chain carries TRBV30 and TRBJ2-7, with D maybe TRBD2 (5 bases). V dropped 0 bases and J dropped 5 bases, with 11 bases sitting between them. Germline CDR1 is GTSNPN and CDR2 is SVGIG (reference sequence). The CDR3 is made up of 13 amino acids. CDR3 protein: CAWSVRPGDEQYF. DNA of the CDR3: TGTGCCTGGAGTGTACGTCCCGGGGACGAGCAGTACTTC.

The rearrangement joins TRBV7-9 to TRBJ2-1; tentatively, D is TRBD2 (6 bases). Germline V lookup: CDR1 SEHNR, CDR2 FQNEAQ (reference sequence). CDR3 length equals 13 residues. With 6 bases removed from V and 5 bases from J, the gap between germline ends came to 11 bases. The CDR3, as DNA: TGTGCCAGCAGAAGGGACTCTAACAATGAGCAGTTCTTC. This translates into CASRRDSNNEQFF.